This paragraph covers one T cell receptor beta chain sequence. The data derive from a study of blood T cell repertoires in COVID-19. Study context: T cells, B-cell-depleted T cells, or PBMCs supplied cDNA or gDNA.

In the authors' methods: The authors estimated nucleated cell counts from reference gene primer amplification. Sequencing used immunoSEQ multiplex PCR; TCRdb keeps in-frame clones, though not all of them. D and trimming were read from the DNA, whereas the V and J calls and clone size are those reported in that table. The repertoire consists of about 320,000 clones, with about 85% occurring once and the leading ten covering under 2%. J gave up 8 bases and V 1 base, and 4 bases lay outside the gene matches. Germline CDR1 is SGHNT and CDR2 is YYREEE (reference sequence). This CDR3 is 15 amino acids long.

The clonotype comes from a woman aged 25 to 39 who had been exposed to COVID-19. Sequencing was carried out using PBMCs or T cells enriched from blood (not recorded which). V gene TRBV5-4 combines with J gene TRBJ2-1; 12 bases agree with TRBD2. The CDR3 spells CASSLKLAGGDEQFF. In nucleotides, the CDR3 is TGTGCCAGCAGCTTGAAACTAGCGGGAGGCGATGAGCAGTTCTTC. Looking up the rest from reference TRBV5-4 and TRBJ2-1 gives the full variable domain: ETGVTQSPTHLIKTRGQQVTLRCSSQSGHNTVSWYQQALGQGPQFIFQYYREEENGRGNFPPRFSGLQFPNYSSELNVNALELDDSALYLCASSLKLAGGDEQFFGPGTRLTVL.